The 32 T cell receptor beta chains below were found in one sample sequenced in a study of T-cell reconstitution after alpha-beta-depleted transplantation in children. Unique molecular identifiers were used in preparing the TCRbeta library. MiXCR, run by TCRdb on the PCR reads, gives a single entry per CDR3 protein. This table holds roughly 220,000 distinct CDR3 sequences, around 11% found once. This material consisted of PBMCs from the stem cell graft donor, taken from the stem cell graft. Receptor source: a human donor who donated a stem cell graft to a child with acute lymphoblastic leukemia.

In this sample, this clonotype turned up many times. DNA for the CDR3: TGCGCCAGCAGCCGGGCCCGGTCAGATGAAAAACTGTTTTTT. Protein sequence: CASSRARSDEKLFF. The chain joins TRBV5-1 to TRBJ1-4; D is ambiguous. CDR1 is SGHRS, CDR2 YFSETQ, per germline. V gave up 4 bases and J gave up 6 bases, with 13 bases separating them. The CDR3 sequence is 14 residues long. Based on the CDR3 plus reference TRBV5-1 and TRBJ1-4, the full variable domain is KAGVTQTPRYLIKTRGQQVTLSCSPISGHRSVSWYQQTPGQGLQFLFEYFSETQRNKGNFPGRFSGRQFSNSRSEMNVSTLELGDSALYLCASSRARSDEKLFFGSGTQLSVL.

This clonotype was found many times. V is TRBV11-2 and J is TRBJ2-5, with 8 positions matching TRBD1. This CDR3 has 15 amino acids. V shed 8 bases and J 5 bases; nucleotides not matched to a gene: 13. Germline loops: CDR1 SGHAT, CDR2 FQNNGV. As DNA, the CDR3 is TGTGCCAGCGGGGCAGGACAGGGAGCCTTTGAGACCCAGTACTTC. Translating gives CASGAGQGAFETQYF.

This clonotype was found a few times. The chain links TRBV7-6 to TRBJ2-1, with TRBD2 as a possible D gene (5 bases). Germline V gives CDR1 SGHVS, CDR2 FNYEAQ. V lost 5 bases to trimming and J lost 7 bases, with 21 bases between them. The CDR3 contains 16 residues. The chain's CDR3 is CASSPQDSPLGNEQFF. CDR3 nucleotide sequence: TGTGCCAGCAGCCCCCAGGACTCCCCCTTGGGGAATGAGCAGTTCTTC.

In its sample, this clonotype was seen many times. The gene calls are TRBV15 and TRBJ1-6; the D gene is possibly TRBD1 (6 bases). Trimming cost V 2 bases and J 6 bases, with 20 bases left between them. The CDR3 runs to 18 residues. Germline V gene data show CDR1 as LNHNV and CDR2 as YYDKDF (reference sequence). The CDR3 region has the DNA TGTGCCACCAGCAGACATCCCCCCTGGGCAGGGGCTAATTCACCCCTCCACTTT. Protein sequence: CATSRHPPWAGANSPLHF.

This clonotype showed up many times. The genes are TRBV2 and TRBJ1-1; D is ambiguous. Trimming shortened V by 5 bases and J by 3 bases, and 16 bases separated the two germline ends. The CDR3 is 15 residues long. CDR1 and CDR2 (germline): SNHLY, FYNNEI. The DNA for the CDR3 is TGTGCCAGCAGTCCGCGCGTCCCCTGGGACACTGAAGCTTTCTTT. Translated, it gives CASSPRVPWDTEAFF.

This clonotype appeared many times. CDR3 sequence: CASSLLRLVEGNEQFF. The CDR3 DNA reads as TGTGCCAGCAGCTTACTACGACTAGTAGAGGGAAATGAGCAGTTCTTC. This sequence joins TRBV7-2 and TRBJ2-1; tentatively, D is TRBD2 (6 bases). The CDR3 extends over 16 amino acids. V lost 2 bases and J 7 bases, leaving 18 bases between the germline ends. Germline loops: CDR1 SGHTA, CDR2 FQGNSA.

This rearrangement joins TRBV30 to TRBJ1-1; D may be TRBD1 (5 bases). This CDR3 is built from 15 residues. The germline V gene has CDR1 GTSNPN and CDR2 SVGIG (reference sequence). The V gene lost 0 bases and the J gene lost 5 bases, with 16 bases spanning the gap. CDR3 residues: CAWSVPKRGGTEAFF. CDR3 nucleotides: TGTGCCTGGAGTGTGCCTAAACGGGGGGGAACTGAAGCTTTCTTT.

This clonotype was recorded at least ten times. The rearrangement joins TRBV5-6 to TRBJ1-1; TRBD1 aligns across 9 bases. This CDR3 contains 15 residues. Germline values: CDR1 SGHDT, CDR2 YYEEEE. V shed 0 bases, J shed 8 bases, and the junction held 8 bases outside the gene matches. The CDR3 nucleotides are TGTGCCAGCAGCTTGGACAGGGGGCGGGTGGCGGAAGCTTTCTTT. Translation: CASSLDRGRVAEAFF.

This clonotype was seen a handful of times. This chain links TRBV20-1 with TRBJ1-6; perhaps TRBD1 as D (6 bases). Germline V CDR1 and CDR2: DFQATT, SNEGSKA (reference sequence). The V end was cut by 0 bases, the J end by 8 bases, with 11 bases between. The CDR3 spans 14 residues. The CDR3 sequence is CSAREGGPDSPLHF. The CDR3 DNA sequence: TGCAGTGCTAGAGAGGGGGGGCCGGATTCACCCCTCCACTTT.

Comment on this clonotype: Since a much larger clone is just one base distant, this may be a read error. The chain combines TRBV6-2 or TRBV6-3 with TRBJ2-7; TRBD1 aligns across 10 bases. V gave up 7 bases and J gave up 8 bases; unmatched junction bases: 11. This CDR3 is 14 amino acids long. Germline V gives CDR1 MNHEY, CDR2 SVGEGT. CDR3: CASTSDRGTHKQYF. CDR3 nucleotides: TGTGCCAGCACCTCGGACAGGGGGACCCACAAGCAGTACTTC.

Points on this clonotype: A read error is possible here, since a much larger clone lies one base away. The chain joins TRBV6-2 or TRBV6-3 to TRBJ2-6, with a tentative D call TRBD1 (5 bases). Per germline, CDR1 MNHEY and CDR2 SVGEGT. V was clipped by 7 bases and J by 3 bases, with 16 bases between them. This CDR3 spans 16 amino acids. The CDR3 DNA is TGTGCCAGCATCCGGGCCAGGGCAAGTGGGGCCAACGTCCTGACTTTC. Its translation is CASIRARASGANVLTF.

The sample holds a few counts of this clonotype. V usage is TRBV5-1 and J usage is TRBJ1-1; D call uncertain. Looked up from germline, CDR1 is SGHRS and CDR2 is YFSETQ. The CDR3 spans 14 residues. V was cut by 0 bases and J by 1 base, with 7 bases left in between. CDR3 region: CASSLGHENTEAFF. The CDR3 DNA sequence: TGCGCCAGCAGCTTGGGACACGAGAACACTGAAGCTTTCTTT.

This clonotype was observed many times. The rearrangement uses TRBV28 and TRBJ2-7; TRBD1 agrees at 9 bases. With 4 bases clipped from V and 3 bases from J, the junction kept 10 bases outside the gene matches. The CDR3 is 16 residues long. The germline V gene has CDR1 MDHEN and CDR2 SYDVKM. The CDR3 here is CASSSQLPGQGYEQYF. CDR3 nucleotides: TGTGCCAGCAGTTCCCAACTCCCGGGACAGGGCTACGAGCAGTACTTC. The full variable domain, rest sourced from reference TRBV28 and TRBJ2-7, is DVKVTQSSRYLVKRTGEKVFLECVQDMDHENMFWYRQDPGLGLRLIYFSYDVKMKEKGDIPEGYSVSREKKERFSLILESASTNQTSMYLCASSSQLPGQGYEQYFGPGTRLTVT.

This clonotype was observed many times. The V call is TRBV7-2, the J call TRBJ2-1; 8 bases line up with TRBD2. Germline CDR1 and CDR2: SGHTA and FQGNSA. The CDR3 is 14 amino acids. The ends lost 4 bases at V and 4 bases at J; junction bases unmatched: 3. The CDR3 DNA sequence: TGTGCCAGCAGCTACGCGGGGGGATACAATGAGCAGTTCTTC. Amino acid sequence: CASSYAGGYNEQFF.

The chain employs TRBV7-9 and TRBJ2-7, with a tentative D call TRBD1 (6 bases). Germline loops: CDR1 SEHNR, CDR2 FQNEAQ (reference sequence). The V end was cut by 1 base, the J end by 2 bases, with 12 bases between. The CDR3 is 15 residues long. The DNA of the CDR3 is TGTGCCAGCAGCTTAGGGGACACCGTCGCCTACGAGCAGTACTTC. Protein: CASSLGDTVAYEQYF.

This clonotype was observed many times. The chain combines TRBV4-3 with TRBJ2-2; 13 bases fit TRBD2. Trimming at V came to 4 bases and at J to 8 bases, leaving 7 bases not matched to a gene. The CDR3 loop spans 16 amino acids. In germline, CDR1 is LGHNA, CDR2 YSLEER. CDR3 in DNA: TGCGCCAGCAGCCCCGGGACTAGCGGGAATCCGGGGGAGCTGTTTTTT. Its translation: CASSPGTSGNPGELFF.

With regard to this clonotype: A much larger clone differs by one base, so this may be a read error. The V and J genes are TRBV29-1 and TRBJ2-7; a possible D gene is TRBD1 (6 bases). CDR1 and CDR2 (germline): SQVTM, ANQGSEA. The CDR3 runs to 16 residues. The CDR3 reads CSVERQVLLIPYDQYF. The CDR3, as DNA: TGCAGCGTTGAAAGACAGGTCCTTCTTATCCCCTACGACCAGTACTTC.

This clonotype occurred many times. This chain connects TRBV6-1 to TRBJ1-2; TRBD1 matches at 12 bases. CDR1 and CDR2 from the germline V gene are MNHNS and SASEGT. CDR3 size: 16 residues. Losses at the gene ends were 7 bases for V and 3 bases for J; bases not matched to a gene: 9. In nucleotides, the CDR3 is TGTGCCAGCACTCCGCCTCGGGACAGGGGGCACTATGGCTACACCTTC. Its protein product is CASTPPRDRGHYGYTF.

This clonotype was seen repeatedly, ten times or more. The V call is TRBV7-2, the J call TRBJ2-4; possible D gene TRBD2, 5 bases. Trimming took 5 bases from V and 9 from J, leaving 14 bases between them. Germline-derived CDR1 and CDR2 are SGHTA and FQGNSA. The CDR3 covers 13 residues. The CDR3 spells CASSPNSVGIQYF. CDR3 DNA sequence: TGTGCCAGCAGCCCAAATAGCGTGGGCATTCAGTACTTC.

In its sample, this clonotype was seen a few times. The genes are TRBV12-3 or TRBV12-4 and TRBJ1-4, with 9 bases matching TRBD1. The CDR3 is 14 residues long. Trimming removed 5 bases from V and 7 bases from J; junction bases left unmatched: 5. In DNA, the CDR3 is TGTGCCAGCAGTCGGGACAGGGCGGTTGAAAAACTGTTTTTT. Translated: CASSRDRAVEKLFF.

This clonotype has just a few counts. J is TRBJ2-5 and V is TRBV18; TRBD2 agrees at 10 bases. Looked up from germline, CDR1 is KGHSH and CDR2 is LQKENI. The CDR3 loop spans 16 amino acids. Unmatched junction bases numbered 7, after V lost 3 bases and J lost 3 bases. The DNA for the CDR3 is TGTGCCAGCTCACCCGTCAGCGGGGGGGCGGAAGAGACCCAGTACTTC. Protein sequence: CASSPVSGGAEETQYF.

The table lists this clonotype with many counts. The CDR3 coding sequence is TGTGCCACCAGCAGAGGGGGACAGGGGAACGGGGAGCTGTTTTTT. Translation: CATSRGGQGNGELFF. This chain uses TRBV15 with TRBJ2-2; TRBD1 matches at 10 bases. The CDR3 totals 15 residues. The trim removed 1 base at V and 7 bases at J, leaving 3 bases unmatched. Germline V gene sequence: CDR1 LNHNV, CDR2 YYDKDF (reference sequence).

A note on this clonotype: This could be a read error, since a much larger clone is one nucleotide away. This CDR3 reads CVTSGGYQETQYF. CDR3 DNA: TGTGTCACCAGTGGAGGTTACCAAGAGACCCAGTACTTC. The chain uses TRBV24-1 and TRBJ2-5; D is perhaps TRBD2 (5 bases). This CDR3 region has 13 residues. Germline V gives CDR1 KGHDR, CDR2 SFDVKD.

The chain links TRBV7-1 to TRBJ2-7; 9 bases are a match to TRBD1. TRBV7-1 is an ORF for which the function is uncertain. CDR3 length equals 13 residues. Trimming took 9 bases from V and 5 from J; bases not matched to a gene: 8. CDR3 region: CASHSGTGNEQYF. The CDR3 bases are TGTGCCAGTCACTCCGGGACAGGGAACGAGCAGTACTTC.

This clonotype was seen at least ten times. This sequence joins TRBV5-1 and TRBJ1-2; 7 bases match TRBD1. This CDR3 has 15 amino acids. V trimming: 4 bases; J trimming: 2 bases; junction bases outside the gene matches: 8. Germline CDR1 is SGHRS and CDR2 is YFSETQ. This CDR3 reads CASSARDSANYGYTF. CDR3 bases: TGCGCCAGCAGCGCCCGGGACAGTGCAAACTATGGCTACACCTTC.

This clonotype was observed at least ten times. This chain uses TRBV3-1 with TRBJ2-1; either TRBD1 or TRBD2 may fit D (6 bases each). CDR1 and CDR2 from the germline V gene are LGHDT and YNNKEL (reference sequence). The V and J ends lost 8 bases and 2 bases respectively, with 16 bases between them. The CDR3 has 15 residues. In DNA form, the CDR3 reads TGTGCCAGCGCTGAGTGGGGGGACACCTACAATGAGCAGTTCTTC. Protein: CASAEWGDTYNEQFF.

The sample holds many counts of this clonotype. The V and J genes are TRBV29-1 and TRBJ1-5; possible D gene TRBD1, 5 bases. CDR3 length: 13 amino acids. Trimming shortened V by 5 bases and J by 4 bases, and 12 bases separated the two germline ends. Germline assignment: CDR1 SQVTM and CDR2 ANQGSEA. CDR3 nucleotide sequence: TGCAGCGTTCGGGACTCGGGGAATCAGCCCCAGCATTTT. Translated: CSVRDSGNQPQHF.

Many counts were recorded for this clonotype. The chain recombines TRBV25-1 with TRBJ1-6; 10 nucleotides line up with TRBD1. V shed 3 bases and J 9 bases; nucleotides not matched to a gene: 5. The CDR3 has 15 residues. The germline V gene encodes CDR1 MGHDK and CDR2 SYGVNS. As DNA, the CDR3 is TGTGCCAGCAGTGATGGGGGACAGGGGCTTTCACCCCTCCACTTT. Translating it yields CASSDGGQGLSPLHF.

Comments on this clonotype: The junction differs from germline at one of its ends, possibly a read error. This sequence joins TRBV20-1 and TRBJ2-7, with 8 bases fitting TRBD2. The CDR3 runs 15 residues. The germline gives CDR1 DFQATT, CDR2 SNEGSKA (reference sequence). CDR3 DNA: TGCAGTGCCAGCGGCGGCGGGAGGACCAACTACGTGCAGTACTTC. Translation: CSASGGGRTNYVQYF.

This clonotype has ten or more counts. The chain is built from TRBV27 and TRBJ1-4; 9 bases align to TRBD1. The CDR3 is 14 amino acids. J gave up 8 bases and V 4 bases, and 5 bases lay outside the gene matches. CDR1 MNHEY and CDR2 SMNVEV come from the germline V gene (reference sequence). CDR3 residues: CASSSDRGREKLFF. In DNA, the CDR3 is TGTGCCAGCAGTTCGGACAGGGGTCGAGAAAAACTGTTTTTT. Looking up the rest from reference TRBV27 and TRBJ1-4 gives the full variable domain: EAQVTQNPRYLITVTGKKLTVTCSQNMNHEYMSWYRQDPGLGLRQIYYSMNVEVTDKGDVPEGYKVSRKEKRNFPLILESPSPNQTSLYFCASSSDRGREKLFFGSGTQLSVL.

Ten or more counts support this clonotype. This sequence joins TRBV12-3 or TRBV12-4 and TRBJ2-1; D unresolved. V dropped 4 bases and J dropped 5 bases, with 9 bases sitting between them. This CDR3 has 13 residues. The DNA for the CDR3 is TGTGCCAGCAGTTCCCACGGAAACAATGAGCAGTTCTTC. Translated, it gives CASSSHGNNEQFF.

The V and J genes are TRBV20-1 and TRBJ2-1; D is possibly TRBD1 (5 bases). The germline V gene has CDR1 DFQATT and CDR2 SNEGSKA (reference sequence). The CDR3 runs 12 residues. Trimming took 3 bases from V and 8 from J, leaving 11 bases between them. The CDR3 nucleotides are TGCAGTGCTAGTCAGACAGTCGATGAGCAGTTCTTC. Its translation: CSASQTVDEQFF.